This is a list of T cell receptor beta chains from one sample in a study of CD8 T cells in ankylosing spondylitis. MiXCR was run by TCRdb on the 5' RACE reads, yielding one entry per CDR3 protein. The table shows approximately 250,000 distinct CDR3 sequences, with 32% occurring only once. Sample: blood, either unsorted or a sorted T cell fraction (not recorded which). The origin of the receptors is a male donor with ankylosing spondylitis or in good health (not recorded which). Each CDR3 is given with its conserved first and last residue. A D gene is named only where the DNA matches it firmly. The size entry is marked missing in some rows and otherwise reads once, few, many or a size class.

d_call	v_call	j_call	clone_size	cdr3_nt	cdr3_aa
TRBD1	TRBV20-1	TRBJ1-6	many	TGCAGTGCTGTGGACAGGACCCGTAGCGTGAATTCACCCCTCCACTTT	CSAVDRTRSVNSPLHF
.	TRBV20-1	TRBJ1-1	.	TGCAGTGCTAGTGGCAGCCAGAACACTGAAGCTTTCTTT	CSASGSQNTEAFF
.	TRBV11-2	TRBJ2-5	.	TGTGCCAGCAGCCTCAACTGGCACCAAGAGACCCAGTACTTC	CASSLNWHQETQYF
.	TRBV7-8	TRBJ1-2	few	TGTGCCAGCAGCTTATACGGAAACTATGGCTACACCTTC	CASSLYGNYGYTF
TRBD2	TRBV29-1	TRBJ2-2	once	TGCAGCGTAACTAGCGGGGCGACCACCGGGGAGCTGTTTTTT	CSVTSGATTGELFF
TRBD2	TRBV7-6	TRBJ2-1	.	TGTGCCAGCAGCTTATCACTAGCGGATTACAATGAGCAGTTCTTC	CASSLSLADYNEQFF
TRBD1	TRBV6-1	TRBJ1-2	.	TGTGCCAGCAGTCCCCGACAGGGAACCTATGGCTACACCTTC	CASSPRQGTYGYTF
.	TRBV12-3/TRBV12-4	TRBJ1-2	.	TGTGCCAGCAGTTTGAGGGAAGGCTATGGCTACACCTTC	CASSLREGYGYTF
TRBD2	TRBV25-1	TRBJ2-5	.	TGTGCCAGCAGTACGACTAGCACCCCAGAGACCCAGTACTTC	CASSTTSTPETQYF
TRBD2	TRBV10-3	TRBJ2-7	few	TGTGCCATCAGTGAGTCTGGAGCAAGCGGGGGGGCCCACGAGCAGTACTTC	CAISESGASGGAHEQYF
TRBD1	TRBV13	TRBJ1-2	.	TGTGCCAGCAGCCTCATTACCCCCGTACCGGAAGAAGGGGGCAGCAACTATGGCTACACCTTC	CASSLITPVPEEGGSNYGYTF
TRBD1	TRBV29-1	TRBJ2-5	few	TGCAGCGTTGAAAAACAGGGGCAAGAGACCCAGTACTTC	CSVEKQGQETQYF
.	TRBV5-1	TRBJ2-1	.	TGCGCCAGCAGCTTCACGGAGGAGCAGTTCTTC	CASSFTEEQFF
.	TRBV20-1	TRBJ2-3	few	TGCAGTGCTATCCCTGGCGGAGGCACAGATACGCAGTATTTT	CSAIPGGGTDTQYF
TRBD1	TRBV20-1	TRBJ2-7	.	TGCAGTGCTAGAGCGGCAGGGACAGGCGAGCAGTACTTC	CSARAAGTGEQYF
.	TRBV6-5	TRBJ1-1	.	TGTGCCAGCAGTTACACCCCGGGGCCGGAGAACACTGAAGCTTTCTTT	CASSYTPGPENTEAFF
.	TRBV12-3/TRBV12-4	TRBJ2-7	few	TGTGCCAGCAGTTTAGGGGACACAAACTACGAGCAGTACTTC	CASSLGDTNYEQYF
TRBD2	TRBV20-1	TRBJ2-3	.	TGCAGTGCCCGAAGAGCGGGGGCGAAAGATACGCAGTATTTT	CSARRAGAKDTQYF
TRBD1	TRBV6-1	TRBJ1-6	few	TGTGCCAGCAGTCTGGACAGGGGGTCCTATAATTCACCCCTCCACTTT	CASSLDRGSYNSPLHF
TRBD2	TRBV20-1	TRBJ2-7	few	TGCAGTGCTAGCGGGGGAGGCGAGCGGGGACGCGAGCAGTACTTC	CSASGGGERGREQYF
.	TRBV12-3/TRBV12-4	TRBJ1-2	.	TGTGCCAGCAGTTTTGACAGTTCTAACTATGGCTACACCTTC	CASSFDSSNYGYTF
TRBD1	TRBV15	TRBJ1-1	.	TGTGCCACCAGCAGCAAACGGAAGGGGGCTACTGAAGCTTTCTTT	CATSSKRKGATEAFF
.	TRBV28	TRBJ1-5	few	TGTGCCAGTTGGCGGGCAGTACTTCATCAGCCCCAGCATTTT	CASWRAVLHQPQHF
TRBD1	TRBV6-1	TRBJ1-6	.	TGTGCCAGCAGCCTAACAGGGGGTGGTAATTCACCCCTCCACTTT	CASSLTGGGNSPLHF
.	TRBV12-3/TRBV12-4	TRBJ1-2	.	TGTGCCAGCAGTTTAGGGTCAAGGTGGGCAGGGAGTAACTATGGCTACACCTTC	CASSLGSRWAGSNYGYTF
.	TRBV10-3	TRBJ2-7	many	TGTGCCATCAGTGCAGGGGAGTCGTTTTCCTACGAGCAGTACTTC	CAISAGESFSYEQYF
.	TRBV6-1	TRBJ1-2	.	TGTGCCAGCAGTCCTGAGGGGGGGGCCTATGGCTACACCTTC	CASSPEGGAYGYTF
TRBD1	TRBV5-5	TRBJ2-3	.	TGTGCCAGCATCACAGGGGCCTCAGGGGATACGCAGTATTTT	CASITGASGDTQYF
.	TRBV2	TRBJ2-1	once	TGTGCCAGCAGTGTGGGAGGGGGGCAGTTCTTC	CASSVGGGQFF
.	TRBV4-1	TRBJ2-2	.	TGCGCCAGCAGCCCTCAAACCGGAGGAACAGGGTCTCGAAACACCGGGGAGCTGTTTTTT	CASSPQTGGTGSRNTGELFF
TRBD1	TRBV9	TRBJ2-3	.	TGTGCCAGCAGCGGGACACTCGGGACAGGCAGCACAGATACGCAGTATTTT	CASSGTLGTGSTDTQYF
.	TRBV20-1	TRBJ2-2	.	TGCAGTGCTAGACAGTGGGGATCGAACACCGGGGAGCTGTTTTTT	CSARQWGSNTGELFF
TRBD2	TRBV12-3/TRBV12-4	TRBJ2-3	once	TGTGCCAGCAGTTCGCTAGCGGGGGGCCTCACAGATACGCAGTATTTT	CASSSLAGGLTDTQYF
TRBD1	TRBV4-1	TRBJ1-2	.	TGCGCCAGCAGCGCCACAGGGGAGGGCTACACCTTC	CASSATGEGYTF
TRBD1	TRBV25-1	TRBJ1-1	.	TGTGCCAGCAGGGCCTGGGAGAACGCAGGGGGAGAAGCTTTCTTT	CASRAWENAGGEAFF
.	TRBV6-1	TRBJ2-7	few	TGTGCCAGCAGCCGACTACCCAGTCGTGAGGAGCAGTACTTC	CASSRLPSREEQYF
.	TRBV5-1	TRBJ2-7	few	TGCGCCAGCAGCTTTCTACAGGGCCAATACGAGCAGTACTTC	CASSFLQGQYEQYF
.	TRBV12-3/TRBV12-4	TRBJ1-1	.	TGTGCCAGCGGTAGGGACCGGGCGTCAGAAGCTTTCTTT	CASGRDRASEAFF
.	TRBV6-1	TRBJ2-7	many	TGTGCCAGCAGCTCCCCCGGCTCCTACGAGCAGTACTTC	CASSSPGSYEQYF
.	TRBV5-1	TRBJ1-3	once	TGCGCCAGCACCCCGGACGGCTCTGGAAACACCATATATTTT	CASTPDGSGNTIYF
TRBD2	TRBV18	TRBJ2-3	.	TGTGCCAGCTCACCACCGCGGCCTAGCGGGGGAAGCAGCACAGATACGCAGTATTTT	CASSPPRPSGGSSTDTQYF
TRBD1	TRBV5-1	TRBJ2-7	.	TGCGCCAGCAGCCGGGGGACAGGGAACGAGCAGTACTTC	CASSRGTGNEQYF
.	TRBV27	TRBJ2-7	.	TGTGCCAGCAGTGGGGGGTCGGTAGAGCAGTACTTC	CASSGGSVEQYF
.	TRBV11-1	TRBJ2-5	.	TGTGCCAGCAGCTTTGGGCGGGGGCGCGGTGAAGAGACCCAGTACTTC	CASSFGRGRGEETQYF
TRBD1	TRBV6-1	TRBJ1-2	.	TGTGCCAGCACCCTCGACAGGGGCGGGGTGTTCAACTATGGCTACACCTTC	CASTLDRGGVFNYGYTF
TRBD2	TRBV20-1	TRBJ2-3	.	TGCAGCGCTAGGGGGGGGGCTCCGGGACTAGCGGGGACAGATACGCAGTATTTT	CSARGGAPGLAGTDTQYF
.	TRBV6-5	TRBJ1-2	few	TGTGCCAGCAGTTACTCGGGCAGGGACTATGGCTACACCTTC	CASSYSGRDYGYTF
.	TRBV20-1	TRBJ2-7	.	TGCAGTGCTAGGTCCGTTCCCCCCTACGAGCAGTACTTC	CSARSVPPYEQYF
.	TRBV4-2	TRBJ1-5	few	TGTGCCAGCAGCCAAGGCCAGGGTGTTAGCAATCAGCCCCAGCATTTT	CASSQGQGVSNQPQHF
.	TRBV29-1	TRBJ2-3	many	TGCAGCGTTGACTCGATCGGAGGGGAAATCACAGATACGCAGTATTTT	CSVDSIGGEITDTQYF
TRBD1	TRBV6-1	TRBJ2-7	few	TGTGCCAGCAGAGCTGGACAGGGGAACGAGCAGTACTTC	CASRAGQGNEQYF
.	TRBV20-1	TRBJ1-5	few	TGCAGTGCTAGGACTGATTCCTTCAATCAGCCCCAGCATTTT	CSARTDSFNQPQHF
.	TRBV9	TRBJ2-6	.	TGTGCCAGCAGCGTAGCTTACAGGGCTGGGGCCAACGTCCTGACTTTC	CASSVAYRAGANVLTF
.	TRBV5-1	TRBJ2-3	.	TGCGCCAGCAGCTTGACCTCCCTGAGAGGAGATACGCAGTATTTT	CASSLTSLRGDTQYF
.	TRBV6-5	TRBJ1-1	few	TGTGCCAGCAGTTACGGCATCGGGGGGACTGAAGCTTTCTTT	CASSYGIGGTEAFF
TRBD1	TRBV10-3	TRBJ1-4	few	TGTGCCGCCGGGTCGCAGGGGGCTAATGAAAAACTGTTTTTT	CAAGSQGANEKLFF
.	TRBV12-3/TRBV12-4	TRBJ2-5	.	TGTGCCAGCAGTTACAACCCAGGGGCAGAGACCCAGTACTTC	CASSYNPGAETQYF